What follows are 25 T cell receptor beta chains derived from one specimen sequenced in a study of blood T cell repertoires in COVID-19. Some clones are missing from TCRdb's copy, which holds only in-frame ones; the method was immunoSEQ multiplex PCR. This table has hundreds of thousands of clones, approximately 86% appearing once. Sequenced: peripheral blood. The receptors were gathered from a man in his sixties who had recovered from COVID-19.

V usage is TRBV5-1 and J usage is TRBJ2-7, with TRBD1 matching 7 bases. The germline gives CDR1 SGHRS, CDR2 YFSETQ. This CDR3 spans 14 amino acids. V lost 4 bases to trimming and J lost 7 bases; unmatched junction nucleotides: 11. CDR3 in DNA: TGCGCCAGCAGCACCTGGACAGGCCGAGGAGAGCAGTACTTC. It encodes CASSTWTGRGEQYF.

This chain links TRBV5-1 with TRBJ2-7; D is possibly TRBD2 (7 bases). The germline gives CDR1 SGHRS, CDR2 YFSETQ. CDR3 length equals 15 residues. The V end was cut by 4 bases, the J end by 3 bases, with 17 bases between. CDR3 in amino acids: CASSPPPGGFYEQYF. The CDR3 DNA is TGCGCCAGCAGCCCCCCCCCGGGGGGCTTCTACGAGCAGTACTTC.

The chain has TRBV5-6 and TRBJ1-1; tentatively, D is TRBD1 (5 bases). The germline CDR1 and CDR2 sequences are SGHDT and YYEEEE. The CDR3 covers 15 residues. The ends were cut back, 0 bases at V and 7 bases at J, with 16 bases in the middle. The CDR3 nucleotides are TGTGCCAGCAGCTTGGAACGACCCCAGACAGTTGAAGCTTTCTTT. Translating it yields CASSLERPQTVEAFF.

The gene calls are TRBV7-8 and TRBJ1-4; a possible D gene is TRBD1 (6 bases). The CDR3 runs 15 residues. V lost 5 bases to trimming and J lost 5 bases, with 15 bases between them. Germline V CDR1 and CDR2: SGHVS, FQNEAQ. The CDR3 nucleotides read TGTGCCAGCAGCGGCAAACAGGGAAGGAATGAAAAACTGTTTTTT. Translated, it gives CASSGKQGRNEKLFF.

The chain combines TRBV3-1 (or the pseudogene TRBV3-2) with TRBJ2-1; D is possibly TRBD1 (6 bases). Germline lookup yields CDR1 LGHDT and CDR2 YNNKEL (reference sequence). V lost 1 base and J 3 bases, leaving 13 bases between the germline ends. The CDR3 is 16 amino acids. CDR3 loop: CASSQAQGLVYNEQFF. The CDR3 bases are TGTGCCAGCAGCCAAGCGCAGGGGTTAGTCTACAATGAGCAGTTCTTC.

The chain employs TRBV10-3 and TRBJ1-3, with TRBD1 matching 10 bases. CDR3 size: 15 residues. Trimming removed 4 bases from V and 7 bases from J; junction bases left unmatched: 7. Germline V gene lookup returns CDR1 ENHRY and CDR2 SYGVKD. The CDR3 spells CAISARQGAANTIYF. The CDR3 DNA reads as TGTGCCATCAGTGCTAGACAGGGGGCAGCCAACACCATATATTTT.

The rearrangement links TRBV9 to TRBJ2-2, with D hard to call. The CDR3 runs to 14 residues. Germline values: CDR1 SGDLS, CDR2 YYNGEE. Trimming left V 0 bases short and J 1 base short, with 4 bases between. This CDR3 is CASSVELNTGELFF. The CDR3 DNA follows: TGTGCCAGCAGCGTAGAACTGAACACCGGGGAGCTGTTTTTT.

The chain recombines TRBV7-9 with TRBJ1-3; D possibly corresponds to TRBD1 (5 bases). Germline-derived CDR1 and CDR2 are SEHNR and FQNEAQ (reference sequence). The CDR3 has 16 amino acids. Trimming removed 1 base at V and 0 bases at J, with 10 bases between. CDR3 loop: CASSLGGGPSGNTIYF. The DNA of the CDR3 is TGTGCCAGCAGCTTAGGGGGGGGTCCCTCTGGAAACACCATATATTTT.

This chain links TRBV3-1 (or the pseudogene TRBV3-2) with TRBJ2-3, with 8 bases identical to TRBD2. This CDR3 has 16 residues. In germline, CDR1 is LGHDT, CDR2 YNNKEL (reference sequence). V was pared by 3 bases and J by 2 bases, with 7 bases of the junction left unmatched. CDR3 nucleotide sequence: TGTGCCAGCAGCCATCTTCATAGCGGGGACACAGATACGCAGTATTTT. Amino acids: CASSHLHSGDTDTQYF.

The chain is built from TRBV4-2 and TRBJ2-4, with TRBD1 identical over 7 bases. The CDR3 is made up of 16 amino acids. Losses at the gene ends were 1 base for V and 3 bases for J; bases not matched to a gene: 6. The germline gives CDR1 LGHNA, CDR2 YNFKEQ. As DNA, the CDR3 is TGTGCCAGCAGCCAAGGACAGGGCCTGCGCAAAAACATTCAGTACTTC. Its protein is CASSQGQGLRKNIQYF.

This chain joins TRBV10-2 and TRBJ2-7, with D possibly TRBD1 on 6 matching bases. The CDR3 sequence is 11 residues long. Germline CDR1 WSHSY, CDR2 SAAADI. The germline V and J ends were trimmed by 6 bases and 3 bases, with 6 bases remaining between them. CDR3: CASRDSYEQYF. CDR3 in DNA: TGCGCCAGCAGGGACAGCTACGAGCAGTACTTC.

The chain combines TRBV6-5 with TRBJ1-4; D possibly corresponds to TRBD1 (6 bases). Trimming removed 5 bases at V and 7 bases at J, with 11 bases between. The CDR3 is 13 amino acids. Germline V lookup: CDR1 MNHEY, CDR2 SVGAGI. CDR3 sequence: CASSLLGAEKLFF. The DNA for the CDR3 is TGTGCCAGCAGTCTCCTGGGGGCTGAAAAACTGTTTTTT.

This clone was seen once. The gene calls are TRBV5-6 and TRBJ2-7, with 11 bases lining up with TRBD1. CDR1 is SGHDT, CDR2 YYEEEE, per germline. The CDR3 is 15 residues long. V was pared by 4 bases and J by 2 bases, with 5 bases of the junction left unmatched. The CDR3 is CASSGRTGGPYEQYF. The DNA for the CDR3 is TGTGCCAGCAGCGGAAGGACAGGGGGCCCCTACGAGCAGTACTTC.

This clone was observed a single time. The CDR3 bases are TGCGCCAGCAGTGAGGCAGGGGCAGCTAACTATGGCTACACCTTC. Its protein is CASSEAGAANYGYTF. V is TRBV10-2 and J is TRBJ1-2; tentatively, D is TRBD1 (6 bases). The CDR3 loop spans 15 amino acids. The V end was cut by 2 bases, the J end by 0 bases, with 10 bases between. Germline V gene data show CDR1 as WSHSY and CDR2 as SAAADI.

V usage is TRBV9 and J usage is TRBJ2-2; tentative D call: TRBD2 (5 bases). The germline gives CDR1 SGDLS, CDR2 YYNGEE. V lost 0 bases and J lost 6, with 15 bases in between. The CDR3 spans 16 residues. In DNA, the CDR3 is TGTGCCAGCAGCGTAGCTTCCGGGATAGAGCCCGGGGAGCTGTTTTTT. Amino acid sequence: CASSVASGIEPGELFF.

The chain joins TRBV19 to TRBJ1-5; possibly TRBD1 for D (6 bases). Germline V CDR1 and CDR2: LNHDA, SQIVND (reference sequence). Trimming stripped 7 bases from V and 0 bases from J, with 10 bases between. The CDR3 contains 14 residues. The DNA for the CDR3 is TGTGCCAGTATGGGACATTTTAGCAATCAGCCCCAGCATTTT. Amino acids: CASMGHFSNQPQHF.

The CDR3 coding sequence is TGTGCCAGCAGCCTCCCGACGGGGGGGAGGTACGAGCAGTACTTC. Its translation: CASSLPTGGRYEQYF. The chain recombines TRBV5-4 with TRBJ2-7; 8 bases align to TRBD2. The CDR3 loop spans 15 amino acids. Germline V gives CDR1 SGHNT, CDR2 YYREEE (reference sequence). Trimming took 4 bases from V and 4 from J; bases not matched to a gene: 10.

V gene TRBV6-2 or TRBV6-3 combines with J gene TRBJ2-5; 10 nucleotides match TRBD1. CDR1 and CDR2 (germline): MNHEY, SVGEGT. The length of the CDR3 is 15 residues. V dropped 6 bases and J dropped 0; count of bases not matched to a gene: 4. The CDR3 reads CASSTGQGYQETQYF. The CDR3, as DNA: TGTGCCAGCAGCACGGGACAGGGGTACCAAGAGACCCAGTACTTC.

In this sample, this clone turned up once. The genes are TRBV9 and TRBJ2-1, with D hard to call. Germline V gene sequence: CDR1 SGDLS, CDR2 YYNGEE. Trimming removed 3 bases from V and 0 bases from J, with 10 bases in between. The CDR3 totals 15 residues. The CDR3 sequence: CASSGSESSYNEQFF. Here the CDR3 DNA reads TGTGCCAGCAGCGGTTCCGAGAGCTCCTACAATGAGCAGTTCTTC.

This clone has a single count. The genes are TRBV6-1 and TRBJ1-5; weak D call: TRBD1 (6 bases). The CDR3 contains 15 residues. With 0 bases removed from V and 5 bases from J, the gap between germline ends came to 11 bases. Germline V gene lookup returns CDR1 MNHNS and CDR2 SASEGT. The CDR3 nucleotides are TGTGCCAGCAGTGAAGCTGGGGGCCGGGATCAGCCCCAGCATTTT. Protein product: CASSEAGGRDQPQHF.

The V gene is TRBV2, the J gene TRBJ2-3; TRBD2 matches 15 bases. The CDR3 has 12 residues. Germline V gene data show CDR1 as SNHLY and CDR2 as FYNNEI. J lost 13 bases, V lost 8 bases, and 4 bases had no gene match. The CDR3 DNA sequence: TGTGCCAGCGGACTAGCGGGGGGGACCAAGTATTTT. This sequence encodes CASGLAGGTKYF.

V usage is TRBV2 and J usage is TRBJ2-3, with D tentatively TRBD2 (5 bases). The CDR3 runs to 17 residues. CDR1 is SNHLY, CDR2 FYNNEI, per germline. V was clipped by 7 bases and J by 4 bases, with 24 bases between them. The CDR3 DNA reads TGTGCCAGCAAGTCCACCGGAGAGGGTTTCTTAGCAGATACGCAGTATTTT. Its protein is CASKSTGEGFLADTQYF.

The chain is built from TRBV6-5 and TRBJ2-7, with a weak D call TRBD1 (5 bases). Germline lookup yields CDR1 MNHEY and CDR2 SVGAGI. The CDR3 length is 13 residues. V was shortened by 0 bases and J by 5 bases, with 8 bases between the two germline ends. The DNA for the CDR3 is TGTGCCAGCAGTTACTCTAGGGGCGACGAGCAGTACGTC. Translated: CASSYSRGDEQYV.

The chain combines TRBV5-5 with TRBJ2-7; 10 nucleotides line up with TRBD1. The germline gives CDR1 SGHKS, CDR2 YYEKEE (reference sequence). CDR3 length equals 16 residues. The V gene end was trimmed by 4 bases and the J gene end by 2 bases; junction bases not matched to a gene: 9. In DNA form, the CDR3 reads TGTGCCAGCAGCATGGACGGGACAGGGGCCCCCTACGAGCAGTACGTC. This translates into CASSMDGTGAPYEQYV.

This clone was detected once. This chain joins TRBV5-3 and TRBJ2-4; D gene ambiguous. TRBV5-3 is annotated as an ORF whose role is uncertain. The CDR3 spans 14 residues. Trimming pared 4 bases from V and 0 bases from J, leaving 8 bases between. CDR3 in DNA: TGTGCCAGAAGCCGGGTGCTAGCCAAAAACATTCAGTACTTC. This translates into CARSRVLAKNIQYF.